One and the same sample provided the 19 T cell receptor beta chains below, sequenced in a study of blood T cells in healthy people across ages. A sample-barcoded 5' primer and a J-beta primer mix were used in a second PCR of roughly 7 to 12 cycles. One entry per CDR3 protein, called by TCRdb with MiXCR from the 5' RACE reads. The data show hundreds of thousands of distinct CDR3 sequences, with around 32% seen just once and approximately 15% held by the top ten. Source material: blood. These receptors were collected from an elderly woman in good health.

This clonotype occurred many times. DNA for the CDR3: TGCGCCAGCAGCCAAGATAGAGGGTTTGGCTACACCTTC. It codes for CASSQDRGFGYTF. The chain couples TRBV4-1 to TRBJ1-2; D is unresolved. The length of the CDR3 is 13 residues. V was trimmed by 0 bases and J by 7 bases, leaving 9 bases between them. Germline-derived CDR1 and CDR2 are MGHRA and YSYEKL.

A note on this clonotype: Just one base apart from a much larger clone, this may be a read error. The chain is built from TRBV4-1 and TRBJ2-3, with 9 bases matching TRBD2. The CDR3 covers 16 residues. The germline V gene has CDR1 MGHRA and CDR2 YSYEKL. J lost 4 bases, V lost 1 base, and 6 bases had no gene match. CDR3 loop: CASSQARAGGADTQYF. The CDR3 bases are TGCGCCAGCAGCCAAGCGCGAGCGGGGGGCGCAGATACGCAGTATTTT.

As concerns this clonotype: A much larger clone lies a single base off, so this may be a read error. The chain joins TRBV20-1 to TRBJ2-7; a weak D match, TRBD2 (6 bases). Germline V gene data show CDR1 as DFQATT and CDR2 as SNEGSKA (reference sequence). Trimming stripped 5 bases from V and 7 bases from J, with 27 bases between. CDR3 size: 16 residues. The CDR3 DNA reads TGCAGTGCTCTCCTGGGGGGAGTACTCTCCTACAATGAGCAGTACTTC. Its translation: CSALLGGVLSYNEQYF.

The gene calls are TRBV5-1 and TRBJ1-1; D is perhaps TRBD1 (5 bases). The length of the CDR3 is 15 residues. The germline gives CDR1 SGHRS, CDR2 YFSETQ. The germline V and J ends were trimmed by 1 base and 0 bases, with 10 bases remaining between them. The CDR3 spells CASSLTRGLNTEAFF. The CDR3 nucleotides read TGCGCCAGCAGCTTGACACGGGGACTGAACACTGAAGCTTTCTTT.

The V call is TRBV3-1, the J call TRBJ2-4, with D unclear. The end of the DNA is better explained by TRBJ2-7, so the J call may be wrong. The length of the CDR3 is 12 residues. Germline loops: CDR1 LGHDT, CDR2 YNNKEL (reference sequence). The CDR3 region has the DNA TGTGCCAGCAGCCAAGATATTTTCGAGCAGTACTTC. Residues: CASSQDIFEQYF.

This chain connects TRBV6-5 to TRBJ1-4, with no clear D. The CDR3 runs to 14 residues. The V gene's germline CDR1 is MNHEY and CDR2 SVGAGI. The V and J ends lost 2 bases and 0 bases respectively, with 4 bases between them. The CDR3 spells CASSYGATNEKLFF. The CDR3 DNA sequence: TGTGCCAGCAGTTACGGTGCAACTAATGAAAAACTGTTTTTT.

This clonotype came up many times. The genes are TRBV7-2 and TRBJ1-2; maybe TRBD1 (5 bases). The V gene lost 8 bases and the J gene lost 4 bases, with 20 bases spanning the gap. This CDR3 comprises 15 residues. In germline, CDR1 is SGHTA, CDR2 FQGNSA. As DNA, the CDR3 is TGTGCCAGCCGGGGAAGCAGGGTCTCGGGCTATGGCTACACCTTC. Amino acid sequence: CASRGSRVSGYGYTF.

The chain combines TRBV9 with TRBJ2-3; TRBD1 matches 8 bases. From germline, CDR1 is SGDLS and CDR2 YYNGEE. The CDR3 is 16 amino acids. V gave up 4 bases and J gave up 0 bases; unmatched junction bases: 7. CDR3 region: CASSPRTGSSTDTQYF. The CDR3 coding sequence is TGTGCCAGCAGCCCCCGGACAGGGAGTAGCACAGATACGCAGTATTTT.

V is TRBV20-1 and J is TRBJ2-1, with D possibly being TRBD2 (6 bases). This CDR3 has 16 amino acids. From germline, CDR1 is DFQATT and CDR2 SNEGSKA (reference sequence). The ends were cut back, 1 base at V and 4 bases at J, with 17 bases in the middle. The CDR3 DNA reads as TGCAGTGCTAGAGGGTTGGGGGGATCCCTATACAATGAGCAGTTCTTC. It encodes CSARGLGGSLYNEQFF.

This clonotype was found many times. V is TRBV3-1 and J is TRBJ2-5; no firm D call. The J call may be faulty, since TRBJ2-7 better matches the DNA end. The germline gives CDR1 LGHDT, CDR2 YNNKEL (reference sequence). The CDR3 has 13 amino acids. The CDR3 nucleotides read TGTGCCAGCAGCCAAGATCGGAAAGGCGAGCAGTACTTC. This translates into CASSQDRKGEQYF.

Ten or more counts support this clonotype. This chain connects TRBV7-2 to TRBJ2-1; TRBD2 agrees at 9 bases. This CDR3 has 14 residues. Germline V gene sequence: CDR1 SGHTA, CDR2 FQGNSA. The J segment lost 0 bases and the V segment lost 9 bases, leaving 3 bases of the junction unmatched. The DNA for the CDR3 is TGTGCCAGTGGGCGGGGGGGCTCCTACAATGAGCAGTTCTTC. It translates to CASGRGGSYNEQFF.

This clonotype has a count of ten or more. V usage is TRBV28 and J usage is TRBJ1-2, with D possibly TRBD1 on 6 matching bases. Germline CDR1 MDHEN, CDR2 SYDVKM. Between the trimmed V and J ends, which lost 5 bases and 0 bases, there was a span of 10 bases. This CDR3 region has 14 residues. The CDR3 here is CASSGQFTNYGYTF. The CDR3 nucleotides read TGTGCCAGCAGTGGACAGTTCACTAACTATGGCTACACCTTC.

The chain couples TRBV7-2 to TRBJ1-3; D may be TRBD1 (6 bases). The V gene's germline CDR1 is SGHTA and CDR2 FQGNSA. V was shortened by 6 bases and J by 4 bases, with 13 bases between the two germline ends. This CDR3 comprises 14 residues. CDR3 in amino acids: CASRGAPGGNTIYF. The CDR3 DNA follows: TGTGCCAGCAGGGGGGCGCCGGGAGGAAACACCATATATTTT.

This clonotype has only a few counts. The rearrangement links TRBV20-1 to TRBJ2-7, with 10 bases aligning to TRBD2. Losses at the gene ends were 0 bases for V and 7 bases for J; bases not matched to a gene: 18. Germline values: CDR1 DFQATT, CDR2 SNEGSKA (reference sequence). The CDR3 has 18 residues. The CDR3 DNA reads as TGCAGTGCTAGAGATTTAAGAACACCGGGACTAGCGAATGAAGAGCAGTACTTC. Its protein is CSARDLRTPGLANEEQYF.

A word on this clonotype: A read error may explain this, as a much larger clone is one base away. This chain links TRBV7-2 with TRBJ2-1; 11 bases fit TRBD2. The CDR3 sequence is 15 residues long. Germline lookup yields CDR1 SGHTA and CDR2 FQGNSA. The ends lost 5 bases at V and 10 bases at J; junction bases unmatched: 10. The CDR3 loop reads CASSHPSGGPGEQFF. The CDR3 DNA reads TGTGCCAGCAGCCACCCTAGCGGGGGGCCAGGCGAGCAGTTCTTC.

This clonotype was observed at least ten times. J is TRBJ1-5 and V is TRBV20-1; maybe TRBD1 (6 bases). Germline CDR1 and CDR2: DFQATT and SNEGSKA (reference sequence). Trimming cost V 8 bases and J 5 bases, with 13 bases left between them. CDR3 length: 12 amino acids. As DNA, the CDR3 is TGCAGTCCCCGGACAGCCGATCAGCCCCAGCATTTT. Protein product: CSPRTADQPQHF.

With respect to this clonotype: A much bigger clone sits one base away, suggesting this may be a read error. The chain links TRBV10-3 to TRBJ2-1, with TRBD1 matching over 7 bases. Per the germline V gene, CDR1 is ENHRY and CDR2 is SYGVKD. There are 13 residues in the CDR3. V lost 10 bases and J lost 8; bases outside the gene matches: 11. CDR3 loop: CATRPDRVDEQFF. In DNA form, the CDR3 reads TGTGCCACCAGACCCGACAGGGTGGATGAGCAGTTCTTC.

This clonotype was seen many times. The chain employs TRBV12-3 or TRBV12-4 and TRBJ1-1, with D perhaps TRBD1 (5 bases). V gave up 8 bases and J gave up 7 bases, with 20 bases separating them. There are 14 residues in the CDR3. As DNA, the CDR3 is TGTGCCAGCCTCGGGGGGGTCGGGGCTTTTGAAGCTTTCTTT. Its protein is CASLGGVGAFEAFF.

This clonotype was counted between two and nine times. The CDR3 is CASSQEAGLGGEQFF. As DNA, the CDR3 is TGTGCCAGCAGCCAAGAAGCAGGGTTGGGAGGTGAGCAGTTCTTC. This chain links TRBV3-1 with TRBJ2-1, with TRBD2 as a possible D gene (6 bases). V was pared by 0 bases and J by 9 bases, with 15 bases between. CDR1 is LGHDT and CDR2 is YNNKEL in the germline V gene (reference sequence). The CDR3 runs to 15 residues.